Described below is a single TCR beta chain sequence and its context. This record belongs to a study of blood T cell repertoires in COVID-19. Turning to the study itself: The analysed material was cDNA or gDNA that came from T cells, B-cell-depleted T cells, or PBMCs.

As handled by the study authors: Quantification of nucleated cells was approximated via reference gene primer amplification. Sequencing used immunoSEQ multiplex PCR; TCRdb keeps in-frame clones, though not all of them. V and J calls and clone size follow that table, whereas D and trimming were derived from the DNA. This sample has just under 30,000 clones, with around 87% found just once. Sequencing was done on a sample of peripheral blood. This sequence was found in an elderly man with acute or convalescent COVID-19.

CDR3 loop: CASSPRTGGYEQYF. In nucleotides, the CDR3 is TGTGCCAGCAGCCCCCGGACAGGGGGATACGAGCAGTACTTC. The chain has TRBV9 and TRBJ2-7, with TRBD1 matching over 10 bases. Per germline, CDR1 SGDLS and CDR2 YYNGEE. The CDR3 contains 14 residues. The ends lost 4 bases at V and 4 bases at J; junction bases unmatched: 5. The full variable domain, completed using reference TRBV9 and TRBJ2-7, is DSGVTQTPKHLITATGQRVTLRCSPRSGDLSVYWYQQSLDQGLQFLIQYYNGEERAKGNILERFSAQQFPDLHSELNLSSLELGDSALYFCASSPRTGGYEQYFGPGTRLTVT.